This T cell receptor beta chain was sequenced in a study of cytomegalovirus exposure and HLA in healthy donors. Study at large: There were 88 million or so unique TCRs (from HLA-typed donors) in an early data release. General observations from the study: CMV antigen specificity of a few CMV-associated chains was confirmed in vitro.

As concerns this clone: Its antigen is unknown.

While unrecorded immune exposures were likely, the donors were nominally healthy when sampled. The V end lost 0 bases, the J end lost 10 bases, and 13 bases lay between the germline ends. This CDR3 is 15 amino acids long. Germline lookup yields CDR1 SGHAT and CDR2 FQNNGV. Researchers ran the PCR with 60 Vbeta and 13 Jbeta primers. TCRdb's table, derived via immunoSEQ multiplex PCR, lists solely in-frame clones and lacks some. The sample lists 200,000 to 250,000 clones; 77% were seen once. The sample comprised PBMCs. The chain employs TRBV11-2 and TRBJ1-6; the D is unclear. The receptor was isolated from a woman aged 60-75 years in good health and CMV-seropositive. The CDR3 reads CASSLDPGRGSPLHF. CDR3 nucleotide sequence: TGTGCCAGCAGCTTAGATCCGGGCCGGGGATCACCCCTCCACTTT.